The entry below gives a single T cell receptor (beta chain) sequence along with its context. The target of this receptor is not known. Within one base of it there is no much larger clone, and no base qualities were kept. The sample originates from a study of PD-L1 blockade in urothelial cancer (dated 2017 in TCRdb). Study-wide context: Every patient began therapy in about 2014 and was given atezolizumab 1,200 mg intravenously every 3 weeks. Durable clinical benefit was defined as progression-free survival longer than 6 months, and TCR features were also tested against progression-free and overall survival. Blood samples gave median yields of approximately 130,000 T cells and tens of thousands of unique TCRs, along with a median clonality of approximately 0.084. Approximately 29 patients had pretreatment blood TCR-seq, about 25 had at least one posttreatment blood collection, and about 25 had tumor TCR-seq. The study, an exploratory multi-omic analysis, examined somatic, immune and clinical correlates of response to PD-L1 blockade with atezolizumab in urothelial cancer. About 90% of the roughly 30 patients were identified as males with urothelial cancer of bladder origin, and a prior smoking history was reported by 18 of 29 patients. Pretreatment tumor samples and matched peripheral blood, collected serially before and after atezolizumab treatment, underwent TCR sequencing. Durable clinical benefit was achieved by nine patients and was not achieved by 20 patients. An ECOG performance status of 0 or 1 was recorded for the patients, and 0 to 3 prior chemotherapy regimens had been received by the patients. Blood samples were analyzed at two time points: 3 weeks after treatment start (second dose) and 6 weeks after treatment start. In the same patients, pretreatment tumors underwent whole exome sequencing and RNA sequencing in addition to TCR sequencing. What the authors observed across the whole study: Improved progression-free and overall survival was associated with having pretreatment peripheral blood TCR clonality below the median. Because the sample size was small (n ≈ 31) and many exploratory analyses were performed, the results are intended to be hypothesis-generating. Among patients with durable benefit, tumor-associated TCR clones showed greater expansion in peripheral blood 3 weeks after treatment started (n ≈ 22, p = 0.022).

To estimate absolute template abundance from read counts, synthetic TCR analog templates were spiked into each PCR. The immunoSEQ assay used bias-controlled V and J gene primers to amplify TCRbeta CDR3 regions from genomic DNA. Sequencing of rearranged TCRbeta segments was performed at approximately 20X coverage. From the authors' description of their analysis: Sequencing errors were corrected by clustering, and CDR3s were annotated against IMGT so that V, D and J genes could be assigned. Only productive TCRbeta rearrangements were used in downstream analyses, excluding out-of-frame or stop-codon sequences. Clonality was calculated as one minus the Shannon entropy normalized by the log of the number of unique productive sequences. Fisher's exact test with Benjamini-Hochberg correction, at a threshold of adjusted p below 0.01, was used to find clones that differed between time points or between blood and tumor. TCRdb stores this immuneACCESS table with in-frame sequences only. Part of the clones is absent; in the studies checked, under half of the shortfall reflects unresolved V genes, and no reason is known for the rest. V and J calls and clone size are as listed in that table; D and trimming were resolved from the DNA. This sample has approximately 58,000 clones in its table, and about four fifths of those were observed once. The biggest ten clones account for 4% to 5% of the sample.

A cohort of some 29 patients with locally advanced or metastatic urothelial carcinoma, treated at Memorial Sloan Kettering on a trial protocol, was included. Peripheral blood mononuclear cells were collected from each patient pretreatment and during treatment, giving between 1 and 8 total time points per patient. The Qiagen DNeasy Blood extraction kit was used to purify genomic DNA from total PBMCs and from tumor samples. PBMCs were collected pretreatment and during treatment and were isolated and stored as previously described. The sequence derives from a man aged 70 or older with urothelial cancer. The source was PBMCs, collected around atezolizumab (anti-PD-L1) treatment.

The CDR3 region has the sequence CAWRSARRITDTQYF. The nucleotide sequence reads as follows: TGTGCCTGGAGAAGCGCGCGGAGGATCACAGATACGCAGTATTTT. The chain is assembled from TRBV30 and TRBJ2-3; TRBD2 is perhaps the D gene, given 5 matching bases. Relative to germline, V is 3 bases shorter and J is 2 bases shorter, with 15 bases between their ends. Reading from cysteine to phenylalanine, the CDR3 counts 15 amino acids. Left in the record is the CDR3 DNA by itself, 45 bases read in frame from the first base. CDR1 GTSNPN and CDR2 SVGIG are derived from the germline V gene (reference sequence). The entire variable domain, with the stretches around the CDR3 drawn from the reference TRBV30 and TRBJ2-3 proteins, is SQTIHQWPATLVQPVGSPLSLECTVEGTSNPNLYWYRQAAGRGLQLLFYSVGIGQISSEVPQNLSASRPQDRQFILSSKKLLLSDSGFYLCAWRSARRITDTQYFGPGTRLTVL.